These 25 T cell receptor beta chains were sequenced from one sample in a study of T cells in women clearing cervical HPV infection. Profiling relied on immunoSEQ multiplex PCR, and the TCRdb table lists in-frame clones only, not all of them. The sample totals roughly 31,000 clones; its top ten clones hold 6% to 7%. The sequencing input was blood buffy coat. The receptors were gathered from a woman between 18 and 75 years old with a cervical HPV16 infection that either progressed to CIN3+ or cleared (not recorded which).

Worth noting for this clone: The read finishes 3 residues shy of the CDR3 end, and the germline J gene is used to complete it. This chain joins TRBV18 and TRBJ1-6; tentatively, D is TRBD1 (5 bases). Per the germline V gene, CDR1 is KGHSH and CDR2 is LQKENI. Trimming left V 2 bases short and J 6 bases short, with 17 bases between. The CDR3 spans 17 residues. CDR3 sequence: CASSPFIRGSLNSPLHF. The sequenced CDR3 bases are TGTGCCAGCTCACCATTTATTAGGGGCAGCCTTAATTCACCC.

As concerns this clone: The observed sequence ends 3 residues before the CDR3 terminus, with the missing tail filled in from the germline J gene. This rearrangement joins TRBV5-6 to TRBJ2-3, with 10 bases lining up with TRBD1. The CDR3 sequence is 15 residues long. Unmatched junction bases numbered 4, after V lost 0 bases and J lost 6 bases. Germline V lookup: CDR1 SGHDT, CDR2 YYEEEE. CDR3 loop: CASSLVTGGFDTQYF. The CDR3 DNA, read in part, is TGTGCCAGCAGCTTGGTGACAGGGGGCTTTGATACG.

On this clone itself: The read ends 3 residues early relative to the CDR3; the germline J gene fills the gap. V and J are TRBV5-1 and TRBJ1-2, with a tentative D call TRBD1 (6 bases). This CDR3 is 13 amino acids long. Germline lookup yields CDR1 SGHRS and CDR2 YFSETQ. V gave up 1 base and J gave up 4 bases, with 8 bases separating them. Partial CDR3 DNA: TGCGCCAGCAGCTTGATACAGGGCTATGGC. It yields the protein CASSLIQGYG. The full CDR3 protein is CASSLIQGYGYTF.

Partial CDR3 DNA: TGCGCCAGCAGTCGACAGCAAGAGACG. Its translation: CASSRQQET. The whole CDR3 sequence is CASSRQQETQYF. The chain combines TRBV23-1 with TRBJ2-3, with a tentative D call TRBD1 (5 bases). The read terminates 3 residues ahead of where the CDR3 ends, so the germline J gene completes it. TRBV23-1 is identified as an open reading frame with a role that is uncertain. The CDR3 covers 12 residues.

A remark on this clone: The CDR3 extends 3 residues past the end of the read, so its final part is completed from the germline J gene. This chain links TRBV7-8 with TRBJ1-5; D gene unclear. V lost 1 base and J 6 bases, leaving 16 bases between the germline ends. CDR1 and CDR2 from the germline V gene are SGHVS and FQNEAQ. This CDR3 is built from 16 residues. The CDR3 spells CASSLVIGPRGQPQHF. CDR3 bases read: TGTGCCAGCAGCTTAGTGATAGGTCCACGGGGTCAGCCC.

Worth noting for this clone: The read is 3 residues too short to cover the CDR3 end, so that end is filled in from the germline J gene. The V and J genes are TRBV5-1 and TRBJ2-7; 9 nucleotides align to TRBD1. This CDR3 spans 17 amino acids. CDR1 SGHRS and CDR2 YFSETQ come from the germline V gene. The junction had 15 bases not matched to a gene; V was cut back by 4 bases and J by 4 bases. The DNA read from the CDR3 is TGCGCCAGCAGCGTACAGGGGGCGCAAAGAGGGATTTACGAG. Amino acids: CASSVQGAQRGIYE. The entire CDR3 sequence reads CASSVQGAQRGIYEQYF.

As concerns this clone: Sequencing ends 3 residues short of the CDR3 end; the germline J gene provides the rest. The gene calls are TRBV29-1 and TRBJ1-2; TRBD1 might be the D (5 bases). CDR3 length: 19 amino acids. Germline CDR1 is SQVTM and CDR2 is ANQGSEA. V was cut by 0 bases and J by 4 bases, with 27 bases left in between. The covered CDR3 bases are TGCAGCGTTGAAGAGGGGGGTTACCACCTTCTTTGTAATCGCTATGGC. Protein product: CSVEEGGYHLLCNRYG. The whole CDR3 sequence reads CSVEEGGYHLLCNRYGYTF.

In the case of this clone: The CDR3 end is not reached by the read, which stops 3 residues before it; the germline J gene fills it in. The gene calls are TRBV28 and TRBJ2-1; D ambiguous. There are 14 residues in the CDR3. Per germline, CDR1 MDHEN and CDR2 SYDVKM. V gave up 10 bases and J gave up 5 bases, with 18 bases separating them. Incomplete CDR3 DNA: TGTGCCACGCGTTTCGTACAGCTGAACAATGAG. This gives the protein CATRFVQLNNE. The CDR3 in full is CATRFVQLNNEQFF.

With respect to this clone: The read halts 3 residues ahead of the CDR3 end, with the missing end drawn from the germline J gene. The rearrangement uses TRBV19 and TRBJ1-6, with 10 bases fitting TRBD1. With V trimmed by 4 bases and J by 8 bases, 5 bases remained unmatched. Looked up from germline, CDR1 is LNHDA and CDR2 is SQIVND (reference sequence). The CDR3 is 15 amino acids. The part of the CDR3 DNA that was read is TGTGCCAGTAGTAAAACCGGGACAGGGGATTCACCC. Residues: CASSKTGTGDSP. The full CDR3 protein is CASSKTGTGDSPLHF.

As regards this clone: Sequencing ends 3 residues short of the CDR3 end; the germline J gene provides the rest. The gene calls are TRBV19 and TRBJ2-1; TRBD1 aligns across 7 bases. The CDR3 sequence is 13 residues long. Germline V lookup: CDR1 LNHDA, CDR2 SQIVND (reference sequence). The junction had 10 bases not matched to a gene; V was cut back by 10 bases and J by 7 bases. The CDR3 bases that were read are TGTGCCACCGGCGTGCAGGGGGTAAATGAG. This gives the protein CATGVQGVNE. The complete CDR3 protein is CATGVQGVNEQFF.

Comment on this clone: The junction shows a germline mismatch at one end, possibly a read error. The CDR3 is cut off 3 residues early in the read; its end comes from the germline J gene. This sequence joins TRBV5-1 and TRBJ2-3; tentatively, D is TRBD1 (6 bases). Germline V gene lookup returns CDR1 SGHRS and CDR2 YFSETQ. CDR3 length: 13 amino acids. The CDR3 region is CASSNRVSETQYF. CDR3 DNA, as far as it was read: TGCGCCAGCAGCAACAGGGTTTCAGAGACG.

About this clone itself: The sequence runs out 3 residues before the end of the CDR3; the remainder is reconstructed from the germline J gene. The V and J genes are TRBV19 and TRBJ2-1; 10 bases are shared with TRBD2. The CDR3 totals 17 residues. After removal of 4 bases from V and 0 bases from J, the junction contained 6 bases not matched to a gene. The germline gives CDR1 LNHDA, CDR2 SQIVND (reference sequence). The sequenced CDR3 bases are TGTGCCAGTAGTACAAGCGGGGGGGGGAGCTCCTACAATGAG. Encoded protein: CASSTSGGGSSYNE. The full CDR3 sequence reads CASSTSGGGSSYNEQFF.

About this clone itself: The CDR3 is cut off 3 residues early in the read; its end comes from the germline J gene. The genes are TRBV18 and TRBJ2-2, with D possibly TRBD1 on 6 matching bases. The CDR3 is 15 amino acids. Germline CDR1 KGHSH, CDR2 LQKENI. The CDR3 loop is CASSQQGATNEKLFF. The sequenced part of the CDR3 DNA is TGTGCCAGCTCACAACAGGGTGCAACTAATGAAAAG.

Comments on this clone: The missing CDR3 end, 3 residues past where the read stops, is filled in from the germline J gene. The rearrangement links TRBV7-9 to TRBJ2-4, with D possibly matching TRBD1 (5 bases). CDR3 length: 14 amino acids. Looked up from germline, CDR1 is SEHNR and CDR2 is FQNEAQ (reference sequence). CDR3 sequence reads: CASSLSLGIQGQYF. The part of the CDR3 DNA that was read is TGTGCCAGCAGCTTGTCGTTGGGAATCCAGGGT.

With regard to this clone: The read falls 3 residues short of the CDR3 end, and the missing part is taken from the germline J gene. This rearrangement joins TRBV5-1 to TRBJ2-3; the match to TRBD2 covers 8 bases. There are 16 residues in the CDR3. Germline lookup yields CDR1 SGHRS and CDR2 YFSETQ. The CDR3 sequence is CASSSGTRQYQETQYF. The CDR3 DNA, read in part, is TGCGCCAGCAGCTCCGGGACTAGACAGTACCAAGAGACG.

To note about this clone: The CDR3 goes on 3 residues after the read ends, and that part is filled in from the germline J gene. V usage is TRBV6-2 or TRBV6-3 and J usage is TRBJ1-2; the D is unclear. Germline V gene data show CDR1 as MNHEY and CDR2 as SVGEGT. The CDR3 is made up of 14 amino acids. V was cut by 5 bases and J by 2 bases, with 12 bases left in between. CDR3 loop: CASSPTQKNYGYTF. The sequenced CDR3 bases are TGTGCCAGCAGTCCTACCCAAAAGAACTATGGC.

As regards this clone: The CDR3 goes on 3 residues after the read ends, and that part is filled in from the germline J gene. The chain recombines TRBV7-9 with TRBJ2-5; D may be TRBD1 (7 bases). The germline V gene encodes CDR1 SEHNR and CDR2 FQNEAQ (reference sequence). V was clipped by 3 bases and J by 5 bases, with 13 bases between them. This CDR3 spans 14 amino acids. The DNA read from the CDR3 is TGTGCCAGCAGCTTTGGAGGGGGCGCCGAGACC. Translation: CASSFGGGAET. The whole CDR3 region reads CASSFGGGAETQYF. Drawing the rest from reference TRBV7-9 and TRBJ2-5, the complete variable domain is DTGVSQNPRHKITKRGQNVTFRCDPISEHNRLYWYRQTLGQGPEFLTYFQNEAQLEKSRLLSDRFSAERPKGSFSTLEIQRTEQGDSAMYLCASSFGGGAETQYFGPGTRLLVL.

To note about this clone: The CDR3 goes on 3 residues after the read ends, and that part is filled in from the germline J gene. The chain employs TRBV4-2 and TRBJ2-7; 8 bases match TRBD1. Germline CDR1 LGHNA, CDR2 YNFKEQ. The CDR3 contains 16 residues. With 0 bases clipped from V and 5 bases from J, the junction kept 9 bases outside the gene matches. This chain's CDR3 is CASSQEWRQGPHEQYF. The part of the CDR3 DNA that was read is TGTGCCAGCAGCCAAGAATGGCGACAGGGGCCTCACGAG.

Concerning this clone: The CDR3 goes on 3 residues after the read ends, and that part is filled in from the germline J gene. This rearrangement joins TRBV13 to TRBJ1-1, with D maybe TRBD1 (5 bases). The V gene's germline CDR1 is PRHDT and CDR2 FYEKMQ (reference sequence). This CDR3 has 11 amino acids. CDR3 bases read: TGTGCCAGCAGCCCCGGGGGGGAA. Amino acids: CASSPGGE. The whole CDR3 reads CASSPGGEAFF.

Concerning this clone: Sequencing ends 3 residues short of the CDR3 end; the germline J gene provides the rest. The V call is TRBV19, the J call TRBJ2-7, with TRBD1 as a possible D gene (6 bases). This CDR3 region has 14 residues. Germline values: CDR1 LNHDA, CDR2 SQIVND (reference sequence). Trimming removed 7 bases from V and 1 base from J, with 14 bases in between. This chain's CDR3 is CASNLGRGSYEQYF. The DNA read from the CDR3 is TGTGCCAGTAATCTGGGCAGGGGATCCTACGAG. Full variable domain (missing parts from reference TRBV19 and TRBJ2-7): DGGITQSPKYLFRKEGQNVTLSCEQNLNHDAMYWYRQDPGQGLRLIYYSQIVNDFQKGDIAEGYSVSREKKESFPLTVTSAQKNPTAFYLCASNLGRGSYEQYFGPGTRLTVT.

About this clone itself: The CDR3 goes on 3 residues after the read ends, and that part is filled in from the germline J gene. The chain couples TRBV18 to TRBJ1-6; 8 nucleotides line up with TRBD1. The CDR3 runs to 14 residues. Germline trimming cut 4 bases from V and 8 bases from J; bases unmatched to any gene: 4. Germline CDR1 reads KGHSH; CDR2 reads LQKENI. The covered CDR3 bases are TGTGCCAGCTCACGGCAGACAGGGGATTCACCC. Its protein is CASSRQTGDSP. The complete CDR3 protein is CASSRQTGDSPLHF.

Note on this clone: From the germline J gene comes the end of the CDR3, since the read stops 3 residues before it. V usage is TRBV19 and J usage is TRBJ1-1; D perhaps matches TRBD1 (5 bases). The CDR3 length is 15 residues. Germline loops: CDR1 LNHDA, CDR2 SQIVND (reference sequence). V shed 3 bases and J shed 1 base, with 12 bases lying between them. CDR3 bases read: TGTGCCAGTAGTATGATTTCTGGGGCGAACACTGAA. It encodes CASSMISGANTE. The whole CDR3 protein reads CASSMISGANTEAFF.

Of note for this clone: The read gets to within 3 residues of the CDR3 end, and the germline J gene fills in the rest. The chain recombines TRBV11-1 with TRBJ2-3; 9 nucleotides line up with TRBD2. The CDR3 sequence is 15 residues long. V lost 4 bases, J lost 5 bases, and 7 bases stayed unmatched. Germline V gene sequence: CDR1 SGHAT, CDR2 FQDESV (reference sequence). The DNA read from the CDR3 is TGTGCCAGCAGCTCTCAGGGCGGGGGGGGAGATACG. This gives the protein CASSSQGGGGDT. In full, the CDR3 reads CASSSQGGGGDTQYF.

Worth noting for this clone: The DNA ends 3 residues before the CDR3 does, and the rest of the CDR3 is filled in from the germline J gene. V gene TRBV2 combines with J gene TRBJ1-2; TRBD1 is a possible D gene (6 bases). This CDR3 contains 15 residues. Germline V lookup: CDR1 SNHLY, CDR2 FYNNEI. The CDR3 loop is CASSEAAQGAGGYTF. CDR3 DNA (partial): TGTGCCAGCAGTGAAGCGGCACAGGGCGCTGGGGGC.

On this clone itself: The read halts 3 residues ahead of the CDR3 end, with the missing end drawn from the germline J gene. The chain uses TRBV30 and TRBJ1-2; the match to TRBD1 covers 8 bases. Germline V lookup: CDR1 GTSNPN, CDR2 SVGIG (reference sequence). CDR3 size: 14 residues. The CDR3 bases that were read are TGTGCCTGGAGCTTTTTAGGACAGGGCCTCGAC. It specifies CAWSFLGQGLD. The complete CDR3 sequence is CAWSFLGQGLDYTF.